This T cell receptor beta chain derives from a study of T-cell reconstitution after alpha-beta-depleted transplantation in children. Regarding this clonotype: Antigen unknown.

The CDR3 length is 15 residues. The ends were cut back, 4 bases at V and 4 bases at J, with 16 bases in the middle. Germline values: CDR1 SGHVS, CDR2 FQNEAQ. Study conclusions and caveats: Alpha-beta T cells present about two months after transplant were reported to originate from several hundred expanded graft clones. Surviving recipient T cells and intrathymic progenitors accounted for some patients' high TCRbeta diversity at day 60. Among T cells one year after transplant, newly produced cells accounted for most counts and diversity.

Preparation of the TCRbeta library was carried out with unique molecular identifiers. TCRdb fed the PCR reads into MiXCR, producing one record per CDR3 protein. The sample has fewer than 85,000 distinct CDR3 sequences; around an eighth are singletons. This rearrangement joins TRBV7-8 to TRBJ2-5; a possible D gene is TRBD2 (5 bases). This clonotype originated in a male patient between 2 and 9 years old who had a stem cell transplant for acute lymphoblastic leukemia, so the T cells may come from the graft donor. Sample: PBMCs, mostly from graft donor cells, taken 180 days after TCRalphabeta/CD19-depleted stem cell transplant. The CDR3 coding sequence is TGTGCCAGCAGCTGGGTTACCTCGGGGATAGAGACCCAGTACTTC. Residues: CASSWVTSGIETQYF.